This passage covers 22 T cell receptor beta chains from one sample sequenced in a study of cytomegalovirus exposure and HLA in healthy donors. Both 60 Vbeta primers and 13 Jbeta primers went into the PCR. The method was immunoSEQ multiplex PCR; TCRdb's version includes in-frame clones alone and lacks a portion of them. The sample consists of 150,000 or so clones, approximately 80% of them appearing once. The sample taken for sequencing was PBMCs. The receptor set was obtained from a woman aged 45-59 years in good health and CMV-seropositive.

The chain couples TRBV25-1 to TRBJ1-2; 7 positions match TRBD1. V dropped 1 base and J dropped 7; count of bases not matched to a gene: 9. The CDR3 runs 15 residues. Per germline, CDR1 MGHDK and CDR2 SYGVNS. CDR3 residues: CASSESGTVNIGYTF. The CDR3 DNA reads TGTGCCAGCAGTGAATCCGGGACAGTAAATATTGGCTACACCTTC.

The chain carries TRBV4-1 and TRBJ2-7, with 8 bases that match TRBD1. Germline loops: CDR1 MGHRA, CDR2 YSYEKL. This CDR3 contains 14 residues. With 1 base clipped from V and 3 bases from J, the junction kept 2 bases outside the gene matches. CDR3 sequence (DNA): TGCGCCAGCAGCCAAGCAACAGGGGGCTACGAGCAGTACTTC. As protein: CASSQATGGYEQYF.

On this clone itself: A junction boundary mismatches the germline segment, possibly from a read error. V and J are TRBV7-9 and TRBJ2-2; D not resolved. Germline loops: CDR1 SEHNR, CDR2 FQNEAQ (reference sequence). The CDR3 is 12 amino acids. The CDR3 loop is CSSSPSLGELFF. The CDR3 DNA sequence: TGTTCCAGCAGCCCAAGCCTCGGGGAGCTGTTTTTT.

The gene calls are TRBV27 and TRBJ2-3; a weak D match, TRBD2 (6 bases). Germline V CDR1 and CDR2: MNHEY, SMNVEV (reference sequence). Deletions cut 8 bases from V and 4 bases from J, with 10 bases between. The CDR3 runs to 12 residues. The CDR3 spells CASRRGADTQYF. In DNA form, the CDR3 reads TGTGCCAGCCGGAGGGGAGCAGATACGCAGTATTTT.

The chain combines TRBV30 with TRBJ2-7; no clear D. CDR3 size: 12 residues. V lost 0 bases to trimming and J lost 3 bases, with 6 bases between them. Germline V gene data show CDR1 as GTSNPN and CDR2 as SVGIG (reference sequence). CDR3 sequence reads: CAWSVNSYEQYF. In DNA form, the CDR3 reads TGTGCCTGGAGTGTTAACAGCTACGAGCAGTACTTC.

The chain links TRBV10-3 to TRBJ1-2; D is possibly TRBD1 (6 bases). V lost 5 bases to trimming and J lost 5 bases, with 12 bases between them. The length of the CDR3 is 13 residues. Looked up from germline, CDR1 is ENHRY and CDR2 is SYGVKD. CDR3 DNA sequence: TGTGCCATCAGTTCGGGGGGGCCTTATGGCTACACCTTC. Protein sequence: CAISSGGPYGYTF.

CDR3 bases: TGTGCCAGCAGCCCTTGGACTACGAACTACGAGCAGTACTTC. It encodes CASSPWTTNYEQYF. This sequence joins TRBV13 and TRBJ2-5; perhaps TRBD2 as D (6 bases). The DNA matches TRBJ2-7 better at its end, which makes the J call doubtful. The germline CDR1 and CDR2 sequences are PRHDT and FYEKMQ (reference sequence). CDR3 length: 14 amino acids.

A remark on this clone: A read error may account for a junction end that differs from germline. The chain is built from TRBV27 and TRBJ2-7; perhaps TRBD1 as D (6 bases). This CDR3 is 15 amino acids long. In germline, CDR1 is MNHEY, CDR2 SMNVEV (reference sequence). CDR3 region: CASTSRGRGTYEQHF. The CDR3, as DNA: TGTGCCAGCACATCTAGAGGCAGGGGTACCTACGAGCAGCACTTC.

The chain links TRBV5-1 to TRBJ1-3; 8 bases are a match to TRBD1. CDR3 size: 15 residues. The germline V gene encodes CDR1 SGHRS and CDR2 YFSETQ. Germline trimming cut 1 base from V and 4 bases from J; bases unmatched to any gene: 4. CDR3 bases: TGCGCCAGCAGCTTGAACAGGGGGGACGGAAACACCATATATTTT. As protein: CASSLNRGDGNTIYF.

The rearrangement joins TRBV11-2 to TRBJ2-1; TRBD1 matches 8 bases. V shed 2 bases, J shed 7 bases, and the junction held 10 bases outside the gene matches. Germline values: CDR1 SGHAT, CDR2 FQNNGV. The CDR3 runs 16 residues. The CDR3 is CASSLNGDRPRNEQFF. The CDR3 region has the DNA TGTGCCAGCAGCTTAAATGGGGACAGGCCTAGAAATGAGCAGTTCTTC.

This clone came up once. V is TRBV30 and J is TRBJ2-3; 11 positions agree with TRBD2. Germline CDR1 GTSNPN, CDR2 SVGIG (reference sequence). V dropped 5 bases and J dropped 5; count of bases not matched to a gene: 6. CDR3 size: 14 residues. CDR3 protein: CAWDSGGAVDTQYF. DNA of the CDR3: TGTGCCTGGGATAGCGGGGGGGCCGTAGATACGCAGTATTTT.

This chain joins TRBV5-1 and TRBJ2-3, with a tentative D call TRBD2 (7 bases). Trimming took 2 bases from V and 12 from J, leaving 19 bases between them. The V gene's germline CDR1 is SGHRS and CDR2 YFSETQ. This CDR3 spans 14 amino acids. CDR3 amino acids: CASSFDAAAGAQYF. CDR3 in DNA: TGCGCCAGCAGCTTCGACGCGGCCGCGGGGGCTCAGTATTTT.

CDR3 loop: CASTPNPRGRVNEQFF. The CDR3 DNA reads TGTGCCAGCACACCAAATCCCCGAGGCAGGGTAAATGAGCAGTTCTTC. J is TRBJ2-1 and V is TRBV7-6; tentative D call: TRBD1 (5 bases). Trimming stripped 7 bases from V and 7 bases from J, with 23 bases between. CDR1 is SGHVS, CDR2 FNYEAQ, per germline. The CDR3 is 16 residues long. The variable domain in full, with the rest retrieved from reference TRBV7-6 and TRBJ2-1, is GAGVSQSPRYKVTKRGQDVALRCDPISGHVSLYWYRQALGQGPEFLTYFNYEAQQDKSGLPNDRFSAERPEGSISTLTIQRTEQRDSAMYRCASTPNPRGRVNEQFFGPGTRLTVL.

The CDR3 nucleotides are TGTGCCAGCAGCTCCGACGTCGGGTTCTCTGGGGCCAACGTCCTGACTTTC. It encodes CASSSDVGFSGANVLTF. The chain links TRBV11-2 to TRBJ2-6; D is unclear. This CDR3 has 17 residues. Trimming removed 4 bases at V and 0 bases at J, with 13 bases between. Germline CDR1 SGHAT, CDR2 FQNNGV.

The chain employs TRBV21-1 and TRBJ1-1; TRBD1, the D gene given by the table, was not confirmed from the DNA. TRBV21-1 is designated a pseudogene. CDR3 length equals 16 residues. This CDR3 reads CASSLLLVQGRTEAFF. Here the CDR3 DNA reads TGTGCCAGCAGTCTGTTGTTAGTTCAGGGTAGGACTGAAGCTTTCTTT.

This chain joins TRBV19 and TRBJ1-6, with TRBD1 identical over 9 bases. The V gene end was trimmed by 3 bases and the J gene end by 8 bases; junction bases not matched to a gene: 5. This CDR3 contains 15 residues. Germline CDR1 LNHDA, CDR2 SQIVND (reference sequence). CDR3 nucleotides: TGTGCCAGTAGTATTATGGGACAGGGTTATTCACCCCTCCACTTT. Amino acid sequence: CASSIMGQGYSPLHF.

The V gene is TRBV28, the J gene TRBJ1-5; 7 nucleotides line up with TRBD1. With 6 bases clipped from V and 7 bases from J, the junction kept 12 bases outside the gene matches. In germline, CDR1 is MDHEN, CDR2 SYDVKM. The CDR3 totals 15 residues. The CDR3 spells CASRTEQGSGQPQHF. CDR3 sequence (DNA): TGTGCCAGCAGGACCGAACAGGGGTCGGGGCAGCCCCAGCATTTT.

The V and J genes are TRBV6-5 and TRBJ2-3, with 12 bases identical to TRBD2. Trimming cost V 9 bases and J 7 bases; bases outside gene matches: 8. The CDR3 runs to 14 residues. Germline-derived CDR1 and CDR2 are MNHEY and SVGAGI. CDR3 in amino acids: CASSSGGALNTQYF. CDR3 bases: TGTGCCAGTTCTAGCGGGGGGGCGTTAAATACGCAGTATTTT.

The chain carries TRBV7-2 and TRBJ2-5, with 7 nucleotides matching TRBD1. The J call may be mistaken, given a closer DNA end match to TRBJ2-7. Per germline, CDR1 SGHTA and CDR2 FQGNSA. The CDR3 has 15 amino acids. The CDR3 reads CASSLMTGLSFEQYF. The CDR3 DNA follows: TGTGCCAGCAGCCTGATGACAGGGCTATCTTTCGAGCAGTACTTC.

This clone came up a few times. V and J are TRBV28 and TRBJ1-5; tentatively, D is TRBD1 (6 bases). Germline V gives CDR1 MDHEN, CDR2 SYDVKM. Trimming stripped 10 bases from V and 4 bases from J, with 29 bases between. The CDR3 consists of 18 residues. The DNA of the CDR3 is TGTGCCACCAGAACTCGGGACACCCATAACTCAATTAATCAGCCCCAGCATTTT. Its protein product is CATRTRDTHNSINQPQHF.

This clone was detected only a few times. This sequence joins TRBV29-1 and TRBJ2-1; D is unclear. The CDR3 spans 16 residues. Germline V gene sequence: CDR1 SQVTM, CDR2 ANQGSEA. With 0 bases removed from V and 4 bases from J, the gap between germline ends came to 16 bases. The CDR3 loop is CSVEDVTGVGYNEQFF. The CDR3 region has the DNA TGCAGCGTTGAAGATGTAACGGGTGTTGGGTACAATGAGCAGTTCTTC.

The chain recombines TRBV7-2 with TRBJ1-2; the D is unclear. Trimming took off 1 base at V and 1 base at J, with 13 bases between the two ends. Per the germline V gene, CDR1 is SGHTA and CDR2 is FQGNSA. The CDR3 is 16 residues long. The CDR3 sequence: CASSLDSSYINYGYTF. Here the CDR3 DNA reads TGTGCCAGCAGCTTAGACAGTTCGTATATTAACTATGGCTACACCTTC.